The T cell receptor (beta chain) described here comes from a study of blood T cell repertoires in COVID-19. Study information: Nucleic acid was either cDNA or gDNA, and it came from T cells, B-cell-depleted T cells, or PBMCs.

This CDR3 region has 15 residues. Germline values: CDR1 ENHRY, CDR2 SYGVKD. V lost 4 bases to trimming and J lost 6 bases; unmatched junction nucleotides: 8. The Seattle site enrolled patients during active infection and followed them longitudinally. In the original workflow: It was from reference gene primer amplification that nucleated cell counts were estimated. Repertoires were generated with immunoSEQ multiplex PCR, while TCRdb's copy carries only in-frame clones and drops some. V, J and clone size are those of that table, while D and trimming were read from the DNA. In the table there are about 420,000 clones, around nine tenths of which are singletons.

The TCR was taken from a man between 18 and 29 years old with COVID-19, enrolled during active disease. V usage is TRBV10-3 and J usage is TRBJ2-1; 8 bases line up with TRBD1. The sequencing sample was made of peripheral blood. CDR3 loop: CAISVGGQGGNEQFF. CDR3 DNA sequence: TGTGCCATCAGTGTTGGAGGACAGGGTGGCAATGAGCAGTTCTTC.